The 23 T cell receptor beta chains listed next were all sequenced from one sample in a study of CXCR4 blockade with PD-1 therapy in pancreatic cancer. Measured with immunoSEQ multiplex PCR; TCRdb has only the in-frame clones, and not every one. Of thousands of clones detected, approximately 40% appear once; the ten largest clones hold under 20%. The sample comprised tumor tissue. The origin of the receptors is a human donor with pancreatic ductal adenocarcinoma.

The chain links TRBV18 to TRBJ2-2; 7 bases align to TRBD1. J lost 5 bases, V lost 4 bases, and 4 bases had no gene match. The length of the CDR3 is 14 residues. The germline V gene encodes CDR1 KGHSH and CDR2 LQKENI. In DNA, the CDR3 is TGTGCCAGCTCACTTAAGGGACAGACCGGGGAGCTGTTTTTT. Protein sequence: CASSLKGQTGELFF.

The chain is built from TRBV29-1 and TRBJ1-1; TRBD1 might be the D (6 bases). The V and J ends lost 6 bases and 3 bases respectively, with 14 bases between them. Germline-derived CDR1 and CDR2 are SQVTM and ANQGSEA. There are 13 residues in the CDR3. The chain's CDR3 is CSVRTGIYTEAFF. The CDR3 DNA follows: TGCAGCGTAAGAACAGGGATTTACACTGAAGCTTTCTTT.

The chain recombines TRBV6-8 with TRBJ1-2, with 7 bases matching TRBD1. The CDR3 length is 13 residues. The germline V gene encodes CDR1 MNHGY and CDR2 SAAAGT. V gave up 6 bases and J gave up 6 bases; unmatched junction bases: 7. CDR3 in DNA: TGTGCCAGCAGCGAACAGGGGTGGGATGGCTACACCTTC. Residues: CASSEQGWDGYTF.

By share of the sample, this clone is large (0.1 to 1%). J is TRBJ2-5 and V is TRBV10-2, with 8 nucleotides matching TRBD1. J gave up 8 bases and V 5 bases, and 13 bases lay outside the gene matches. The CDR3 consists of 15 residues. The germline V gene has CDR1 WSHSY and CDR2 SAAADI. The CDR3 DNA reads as TGCGCCAGCAGTCAGACAGGGGCTGAGCGGAGTACCCAGTACTTC. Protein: CASSQTGAERSTQYF.

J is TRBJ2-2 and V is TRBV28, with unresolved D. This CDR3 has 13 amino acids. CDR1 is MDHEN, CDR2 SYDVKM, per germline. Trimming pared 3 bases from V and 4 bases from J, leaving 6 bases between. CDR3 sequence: CASSFKGTGELFF. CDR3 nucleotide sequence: TGTGCCAGCAGTTTTAAGGGCACCGGGGAGCTGTTTTTT.

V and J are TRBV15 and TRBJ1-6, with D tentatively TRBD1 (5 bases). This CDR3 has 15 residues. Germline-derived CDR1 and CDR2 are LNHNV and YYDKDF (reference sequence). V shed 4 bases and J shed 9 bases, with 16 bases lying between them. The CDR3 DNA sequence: TGTGCCACCAGCAACCGGGGGTTGCGTGGTTCACCCCTCCACTTT. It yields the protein CATSNRGLRGSPLHF.

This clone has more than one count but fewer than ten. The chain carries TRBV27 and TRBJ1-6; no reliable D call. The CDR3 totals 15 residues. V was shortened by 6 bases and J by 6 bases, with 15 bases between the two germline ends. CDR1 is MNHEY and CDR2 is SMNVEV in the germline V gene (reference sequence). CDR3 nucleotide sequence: TGTGCCAGCAGGACCCGCGGAGTTGGTAATTCACCCCTCCACTTT. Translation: CASRTRGVGNSPLHF.

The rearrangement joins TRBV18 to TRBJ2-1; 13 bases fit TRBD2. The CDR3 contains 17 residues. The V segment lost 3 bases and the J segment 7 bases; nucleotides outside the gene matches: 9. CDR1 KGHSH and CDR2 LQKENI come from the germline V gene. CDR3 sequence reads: CASSPLGLAGTGNEQFF. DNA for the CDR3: TGTGCCAGCTCACCCCTGGGACTAGCGGGGACTGGAAATGAGCAGTTCTTC. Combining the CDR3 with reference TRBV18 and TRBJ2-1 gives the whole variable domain NAGVMQNPRHLVRRRGQEARLRCSPMKGHSHVYWYRQLPEEGLKFMVYLQKENIIDESGMPKERFSAEFPKEGPSILRIQQVVRGDSAAYFCASSPLGLAGTGNEQFFGPGTRLTVL.

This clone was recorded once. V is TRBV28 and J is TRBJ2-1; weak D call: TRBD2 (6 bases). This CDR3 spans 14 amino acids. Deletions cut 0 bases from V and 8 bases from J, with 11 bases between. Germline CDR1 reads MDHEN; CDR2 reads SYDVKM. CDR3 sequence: CASSLWTRGDEQFF. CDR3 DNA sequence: TGTGCCAGCAGTTTATGGACTAGGGGTGATGAGCAGTTCTTC. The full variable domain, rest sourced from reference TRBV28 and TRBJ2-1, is DVKVTQSSRYLVKRTGEKVFLECVQDMDHENMFWYRQDPGLGLRLIYFSYDVKMKEKGDIPEGYSVSREKKERFSLILESASTNQTSMYLCASSLWTRGDEQFFGPGTRLTVL.

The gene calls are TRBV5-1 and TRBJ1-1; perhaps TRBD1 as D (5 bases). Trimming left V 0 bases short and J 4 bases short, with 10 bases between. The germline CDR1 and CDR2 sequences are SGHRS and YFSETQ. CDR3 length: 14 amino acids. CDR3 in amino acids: CASSLARGSTEAFF. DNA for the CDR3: TGCGCCAGCAGCTTGGCTAGGGGTAGCACTGAAGCTTTCTTT.

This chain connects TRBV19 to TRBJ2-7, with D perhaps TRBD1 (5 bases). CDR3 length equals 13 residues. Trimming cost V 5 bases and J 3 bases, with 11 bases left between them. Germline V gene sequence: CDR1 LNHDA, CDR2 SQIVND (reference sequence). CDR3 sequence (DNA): TGTGCCAGTAGTCAGGGAATCTTCTACGAGCAGTACTTC. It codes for CASSQGIFYEQYF.

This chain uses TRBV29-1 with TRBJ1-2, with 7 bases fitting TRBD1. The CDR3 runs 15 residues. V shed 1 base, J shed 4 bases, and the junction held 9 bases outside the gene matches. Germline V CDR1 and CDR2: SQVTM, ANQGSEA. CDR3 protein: CSVEARDSFFYGYTF. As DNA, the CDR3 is TGCAGCGTTGAAGCTCGGGACAGTTTCTTCTATGGCTACACCTTC.

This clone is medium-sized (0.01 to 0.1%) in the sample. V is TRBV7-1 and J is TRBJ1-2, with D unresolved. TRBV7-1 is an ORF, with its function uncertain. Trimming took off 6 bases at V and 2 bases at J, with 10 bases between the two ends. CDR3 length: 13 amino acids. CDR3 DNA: TGTGCCAGCAGGGACGGGAAAAACTATGGCTACACCTTC. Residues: CASRDGKNYGYTF.

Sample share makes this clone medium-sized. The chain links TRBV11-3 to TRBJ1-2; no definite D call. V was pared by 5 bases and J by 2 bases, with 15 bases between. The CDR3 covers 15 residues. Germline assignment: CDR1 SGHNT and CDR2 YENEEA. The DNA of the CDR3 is TGTGCCAGCAGCAAGGGAACAGCAAACAACTATGGCTACACCTTC. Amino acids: CASSKGTANNYGYTF.

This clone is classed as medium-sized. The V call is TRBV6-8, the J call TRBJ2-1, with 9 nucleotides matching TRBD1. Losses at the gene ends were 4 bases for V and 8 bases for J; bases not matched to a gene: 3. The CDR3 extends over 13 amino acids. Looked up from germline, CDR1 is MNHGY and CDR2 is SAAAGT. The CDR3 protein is CASSLDRGDEQFF. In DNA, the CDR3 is TGTGCCAGCAGTTTGGACAGGGGCGATGAGCAGTTCTTC.

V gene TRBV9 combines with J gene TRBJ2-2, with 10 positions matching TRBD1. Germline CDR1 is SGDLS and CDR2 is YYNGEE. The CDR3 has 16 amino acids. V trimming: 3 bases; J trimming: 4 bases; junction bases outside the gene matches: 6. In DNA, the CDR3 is TGTGCCAGCAGCGGACAGGGGGCGCGTGGCACCGGGGAGCTGTTTTTT. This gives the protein CASSGQGARGTGELFF.

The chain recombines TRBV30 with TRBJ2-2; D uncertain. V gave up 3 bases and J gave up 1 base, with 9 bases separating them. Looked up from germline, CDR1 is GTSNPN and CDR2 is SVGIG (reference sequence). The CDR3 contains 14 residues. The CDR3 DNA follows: TGTGCCTGGAGACGACTGGGGAACACCGGGGAGCTGTTTTTT. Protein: CAWRRLGNTGELFF.

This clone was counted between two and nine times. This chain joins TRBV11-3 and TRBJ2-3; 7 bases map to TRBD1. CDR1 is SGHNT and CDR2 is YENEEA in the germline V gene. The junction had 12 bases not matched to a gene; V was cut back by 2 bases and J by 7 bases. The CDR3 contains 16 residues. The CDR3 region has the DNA TGTGCCAGCAGCTTAACTTCGGGGACAGCCGTCCATACGCAGTATTTT. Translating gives CASSLTSGTAVHTQYF.

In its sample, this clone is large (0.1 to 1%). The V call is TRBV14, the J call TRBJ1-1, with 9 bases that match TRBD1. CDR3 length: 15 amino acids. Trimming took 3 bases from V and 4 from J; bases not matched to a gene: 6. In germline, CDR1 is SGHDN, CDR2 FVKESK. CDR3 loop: CASSQVLTGGTEAFF. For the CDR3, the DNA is TGTGCCAGCAGCCAGGTCTTGACAGGGGGCACTGAAGCTTTCTTT.

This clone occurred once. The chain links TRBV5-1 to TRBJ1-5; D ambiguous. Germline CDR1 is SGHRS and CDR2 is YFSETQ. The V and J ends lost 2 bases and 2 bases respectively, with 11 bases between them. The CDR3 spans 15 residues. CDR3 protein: CASSFDGERNQPQHF. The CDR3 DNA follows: TGCGCCAGCAGCTTTGACGGAGAGCGCAATCAGCCCCAGCATTTT.

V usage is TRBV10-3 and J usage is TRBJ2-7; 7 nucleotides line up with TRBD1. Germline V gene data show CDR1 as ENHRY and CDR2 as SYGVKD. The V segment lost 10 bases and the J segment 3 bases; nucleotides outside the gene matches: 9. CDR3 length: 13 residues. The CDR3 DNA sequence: TGTGCCAGCCGTCGACAGGGAAACTACGAGCAGTACTTC. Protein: CASRRQGNYEQYF.

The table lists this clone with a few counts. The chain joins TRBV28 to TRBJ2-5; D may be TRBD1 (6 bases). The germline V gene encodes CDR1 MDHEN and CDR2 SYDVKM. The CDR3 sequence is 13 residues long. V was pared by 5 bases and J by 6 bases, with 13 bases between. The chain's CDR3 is CASSRQDLKTQYF. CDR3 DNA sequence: TGTGCCAGCAGTCGACAGGATTTGAAGACCCAGTACTTC.

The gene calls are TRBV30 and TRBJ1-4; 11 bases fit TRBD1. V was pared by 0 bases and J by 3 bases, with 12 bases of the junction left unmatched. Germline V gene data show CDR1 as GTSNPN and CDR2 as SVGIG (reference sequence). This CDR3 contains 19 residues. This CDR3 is CAWSVLVGDRGFPNEKLFF. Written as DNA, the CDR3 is TGTGCCTGGAGTGTACTTGTGGGGGACAGGGGGTTTCCTAATGAAAAACTGTTTTTT. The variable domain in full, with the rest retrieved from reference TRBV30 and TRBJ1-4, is SQTIHQWPATLVQPVGSPLSLECTVEGTSNPNLYWYRQAAGRGLQLLFYSVGIGQISSEVPQNLSASRPQDRQFILSSKKLLLSDSGFYLCAWSVLVGDRGFPNEKLFFGSGTQLSVL.